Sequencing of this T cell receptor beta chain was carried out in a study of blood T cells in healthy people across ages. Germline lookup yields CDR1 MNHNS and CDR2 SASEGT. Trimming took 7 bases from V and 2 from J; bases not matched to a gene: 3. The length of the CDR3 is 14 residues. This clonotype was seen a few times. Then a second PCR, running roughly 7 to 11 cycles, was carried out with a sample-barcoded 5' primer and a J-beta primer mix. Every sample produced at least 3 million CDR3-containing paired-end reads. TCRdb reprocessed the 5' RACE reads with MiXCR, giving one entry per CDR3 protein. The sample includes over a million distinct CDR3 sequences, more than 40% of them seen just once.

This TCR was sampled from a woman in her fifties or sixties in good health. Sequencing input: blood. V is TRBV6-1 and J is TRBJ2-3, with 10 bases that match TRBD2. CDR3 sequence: CASTTSGNTDTQYF. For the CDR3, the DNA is TGTGCCAGCACAACTAGCGGGAACACAGATACGCAGTATTTT.